This T cell receptor (beta chain) is from a study of CD8 T cells in Susac syndrome. Study as a whole: The Susac syndrome patients were therapy-naive, on corticosteroids, or on intravenous immunoglobulin alone at blood draw.

The germline CDR1 and CDR2 sequences are SEHNR and FQNEAQ (reference sequence). CDR3 length equals 13 residues. V was clipped by 7 bases and J by 6 bases; unmatched bases: 7. TEMRA cells were FACS-enriched, while CD8+ and CD4+ T cells were negatively isolated. Reverse transcription of roughly 0.5 to 1 ug RNA was carried out with random hexamers. With immunoSEQ multiplex PCR, TCR beta CDR3 was amplified across 54 Vbeta and 13 Jbeta. TCRdb called the immunoSEQ multiplex PCR reads again in MiXCR, with one record for every CDR3 protein. This sample has about 110,000 distinct CDR3 sequences, with less than 95% found just once.

Sequenced material: CD8+ T cells from PBMCs. The rearrangement links TRBV7-9 to TRBJ2-7; 9 positions match TRBD1. This clonotype was sampled from a human donor with Susac syndrome. In DNA, the CDR3 is TGTGCCAGCAACCCGGGACAGGGAATCGAGCAGTACTTC. Translated: CASNPGQGIEQYF.